The 32 T cell receptor beta chains given below trace back to one sample, sequenced in a study of T cell clonality in common variable immunodeficiency. Here immunoSEQ multiplex PCR was the method, and the copy in TCRdb shows in-frame clones only, minus some. There are about 52,000 clones in the sample, none observed a single time. Sequenced: peripheral blood mononuclear cells. The receptors originated from a person between 18 and 75 years old in good health.

In this sample, this clone turned up many times. The CDR3 extends 3 residues past the end of the read, so its final part is completed from the germline J gene. This sequence joins TRBV7-3 and TRBJ2-1, with a weak D call TRBD2 (6 bases). V was clipped by 5 bases and J by 6 bases, with 14 bases between them. Germline lookup yields CDR1 SGHTA and CDR2 FQGTGA. The CDR3 consists of 14 residues. CDR3 DNA, as far as it was read: TGTGCCAGCAGCCCCCCGACTAGGGGCAATGAG. The encoded protein is CASSPPTRGNE. The complete CDR3 sequence is CASSPPTRGNEQFF.

This clone was counted at least ten times. The DNA ends 3 residues before the CDR3 does, and the rest of the CDR3 is filled in from the germline J gene. V gene TRBV19 combines with J gene TRBJ1-4, with 7 positions matching TRBD1. Germline CDR1 and CDR2: LNHDA and SQIVND (reference sequence). The CDR3 is made up of 14 amino acids. Germline trimming cut 3 bases from V and 6 bases from J; bases unmatched to any gene: 4. CDR3 sequence reads: CASSMTGWDEKLFF. The sequenced part of the CDR3 DNA is TGTGCCAGTAGTATGACAGGGTGGGATGAAAAA.

This clone has at least ten counts. The read terminates 3 residues ahead of where the CDR3 ends, so the germline J gene completes it. The chain has TRBV5-1 and TRBJ2-3; D possibly corresponds to TRBD1 (6 bases). V dropped 3 bases and J dropped 0 bases, with 14 bases sitting between them. CDR3 length equals 16 residues. Germline V gives CDR1 SGHRS, CDR2 YFSETQ. The CDR3 spells CASSSPDRPSTDTQYF. The CDR3 DNA, read in part, is TGCGCCAGCAGCTCCCCGGACAGACCTAGCACAGATACG.

The sample holds a few counts of this clone. A read error may produce the germline difference seen at one junction end. From the germline J gene comes the end of the CDR3, since the read stops 3 residues before it. Other nucleotide sequences from this sample produce the same CDR3. The V call is TRBV30, the J call TRBJ1-3; tentative D call: TRBD1 (5 bases). CDR3 size: 13 residues. From germline, CDR1 is GTSNPN and CDR2 SVGIG (reference sequence). CDR3 protein: CAWSVGHGNTIYF. Incomplete CDR3 DNA: TGTGCCTGGAGTGTAGGACACGGAAACACA.

This clone came up many times. The read ends 3 residues shy of where the CDR3 ends; the end is completed using the germline J gene. The J gene is TRBJ1-1, the V gene TRBV19, with D possibly matching TRBD1 (5 bases). CDR3 length equals 11 residues. CDR1 and CDR2 (germline): LNHDA, SQIVND (reference sequence). The chain's CDR3 is CASIGFREAFF. The sequenced part of the CDR3 DNA is TGTGCCAGTATTGGGTTCAGGGAG.

There are a few counts of this clone. The CDR3 end lies 3 residues beyond the end of the read and is filled in from the germline J gene. The chain links TRBV19 to TRBJ1-2; TRBD1 matches at 7 bases. The CDR3 totals 16 residues. Per the germline V gene, CDR1 is LNHDA and CDR2 is SQIVND (reference sequence). CDR3 DNA, as far as it was read: TGTGCCAGTAGTCGTAACCCGGGACAGCTATACAATGAC. Protein product: CASSRNPGQLYND. The entire CDR3 is CASSRNPGQLYNDYTF.

For this clone: The sequenced fragment ends 3 residues before the CDR3 boundary, so the rest is inferred from the germline J gene. The V call is TRBV19, the J call TRBJ1-5; D perhaps matches TRBD1 (5 bases). V was clipped by 7 bases and J by 7 bases, with 20 bases between them. The CDR3 totals 15 residues. The germline V gene encodes CDR1 LNHDA and CDR2 SQIVND (reference sequence). The CDR3 reads CASKMDRQTNQPQHF. CDR3 DNA, as far as it was read: TGTGCCAGTAAAATGGACCGACAGACCAACCAGCCC.

This clone has ten or more counts. At one boundary the junction diverges from the germline segment, which might be a read error. From the germline J gene comes the end of the CDR3, since the read stops 3 residues before it. The chain couples TRBV4-2 to TRBJ2-1; 10 bases align to TRBD1. The CDR3 contains 15 residues. CDR1 is LGHNA and CDR2 is YNFKEQ in the germline V gene. The CDR3 is CASSQGTGDYNEQFF. The CDR3 bases that were read are TGCGCCAGCAGCCAAGGGACAGGGGACTACAATGAG.

This clone was detected ten times or more. The CDR3 extends 3 residues past the end of the read, so its final part is completed from the germline J gene. The genes are TRBV10-3 and TRBJ2-1, with 7 bases matching TRBD1. Trimming cost V 6 bases and J 5 bases; bases outside gene matches: 4. Germline assignment: CDR1 ENHRY and CDR2 SYGVKD. The CDR3 has 13 residues. The CDR3 protein is CAISLRGNNEQFF. The CDR3 DNA, read in part, is TGTGCCATCAGCCTCAGGGGGAACAATGAG.

This clone was recorded a few times. Read coverage stops 3 residues before the CDR3 terminus; the germline J gene supplies the remainder. The chain recombines TRBV19 with TRBJ1-2, with D maybe TRBD1 (5 bases). Germline V gene sequence: CDR1 LNHDA, CDR2 SQIVND (reference sequence). CDR3 length equals 14 residues. CDR3 bases read: TGTGCCAGTAGGCCTAGCGGGACCACAGATACC. Residues: CASRPSGTTDT. The entire CDR3 sequence reads CASRPSGTTDTYTF.

This clone was recorded many times. Read sequence stops 3 residues before the CDR3 end, and the germline J gene provides the missing end. The chain combines TRBV20-1 with TRBJ2-7; D might be TRBD2 (5 bases). CDR1 DFQATT and CDR2 SNEGSKA come from the germline V gene (reference sequence). Trimming shortened V by 0 bases and J by 4 bases, and 13 bases separated the two germline ends. The CDR3 is 14 residues long. CDR3 bases read: TGCAGTGCTAGAGATCGGCGGGCGGTGTACGAG. It codes for CSARDRRAVYE. The CDR3, in full, reads CSARDRRAVYEQYF.

At least ten counts were recorded for this clone. With the read ending 3 residues before the CDR3 end, the germline J gene is used to fill in that end. This rearrangement joins TRBV10-3 to TRBJ2-3, with TRBD1 identical over 8 bases. The V gene end was trimmed by 8 bases and the J gene end by 0 bases; junction bases not matched to a gene: 4. Germline loops: CDR1 ENHRY, CDR2 SYGVKD. This CDR3 comprises 14 residues. The CDR3 is CAIGTGLSTDTQYF. Incomplete CDR3 DNA: TGTGCCATCGGGACAGGACTAAGCACAGATACG.

This clone appeared many times. Sequencing ends 3 residues short of the CDR3 end; the germline J gene provides the rest. The V and J genes are TRBV7-2 and TRBJ2-3; D is unclear. Trimming removed 1 base at V and 3 bases at J, with 11 bases between. The CDR3 runs 15 residues. The germline gives CDR1 SGHTA, CDR2 FQGNSA. This chain's CDR3 is CASSLVHSITDTQYF. CDR3 bases read: TGTGCCAGCAGCTTAGTGCACTCGATTACAGATACG.

This clone was picked up many times. The read is 3 residues too short to cover the CDR3 end, so that end is filled in from the germline J gene. The V call is TRBV6-1, the J call TRBJ2-1, with 8 bases fitting TRBD1. CDR3 length: 19 amino acids. The V segment lost 0 bases and the J segment 1 base; nucleotides outside the gene matches: 11. Germline CDR1 MNHNS, CDR2 SASEGT. This chain's CDR3 is CASSEALLDRVGSYNEQFF. CDR3 DNA (partial): TGTGCCAGCAGTGAAGCGCTTCTGGACAGGGTGGGGTCCTACAATGAG.

A remark on this clone: The read terminates 3 residues before the CDR3 end, so the remaining end is supplied by the germline J gene. The chain uses TRBV20-1 and TRBJ2-3; TRBD2 might be the D (5 bases). The CDR3 sequence is 14 residues long. Germline lookup yields CDR1 DFQATT and CDR2 SNEGSKA (reference sequence). V was pared by 8 bases and J by 3 bases, with 18 bases between. The CDR3 protein is CSSRRTEITDTQYF. The sequenced part of the CDR3 DNA is TGCAGTTCTCGACGGACTGAAATAACAGATACG.

This clone was seen repeatedly, ten times or more. The sequence runs out 3 residues before the end of the CDR3; the remainder is reconstructed from the germline J gene. Other DNA variants within this sample encode the same CDR3. The chain is built from TRBV6-1 and TRBJ2-3; 11 bases are a match to TRBD2. The CDR3 covers 15 residues. V lost 2 bases, J lost 4 bases, and 2 bases stayed unmatched. From germline, CDR1 is MNHNS and CDR2 SASEGT. CDR3 loop: CASSELAGGPDTQYF. The part of the CDR3 DNA that was read is TGTGCCAGCAGTGAATTAGCGGGAGGGCCAGATACG.

At least ten counts were recorded for this clone. From the germline J gene comes the end of the CDR3, since the read stops 3 residues before it. The rearrangement uses TRBV7-2 and TRBJ2-5, with a possible D match to TRBD1 (6 bases). The CDR3 is 14 residues long. CDR1 is SGHTA and CDR2 is FQGNSA in the germline V gene. V was shortened by 1 base and J by 2 bases, with 8 bases between the two germline ends. CDR3 sequence reads: CASSLGRGQETQYF. The CDR3 bases that were read are TGTGCCAGCAGCTTAGGAAGGGGGCAAGAGACC.

The table lists this clone with many counts. Read sequence stops 3 residues before the CDR3 end, and the germline J gene provides the missing end. The rearrangement joins TRBV5-4 to TRBJ2-3; possibly TRBD2 for D (5 bases). The ends were cut back, 7 bases at V and 3 bases at J, with 12 bases in the middle. Germline V gene sequence: CDR1 SGHNT, CDR2 YYREEE (reference sequence). This CDR3 is 13 amino acids long. The DNA read from the CDR3 is TGTGCCAGCTTGCGCCCGGGGACAGATACG. Protein product: CASLRPGTDT. The whole CDR3 sequence reads CASLRPGTDTQYF.

The sample holds many counts of this clone. The read stops 3 residues short of the end of the CDR3; the missing end is completed from the germline J gene. V usage is TRBV10-1 and J usage is TRBJ2-1; the D gene is possibly TRBD2 (6 bases). V was pared by 2 bases and J by 4 bases, with 12 bases between. The V gene's germline CDR1 is WNHNN and CDR2 SYGVQD (reference sequence). CDR3 size: 15 residues. CDR3 protein: CASSEARDSYNEQFF. CDR3 bases read: TGCGCCAGCAGTGAGGCGAGGGACTCATACAATGAG.

This clone was counted ten times or more. The sequenced fragment ends 3 residues before the CDR3 boundary, so the rest is inferred from the germline J gene. J is TRBJ1-1 and V is TRBV2, with D uncertain. Trimming took 7 bases from V and 3 from J, leaving 6 bases between them. The CDR3 spans 11 residues. Germline CDR1 is SNHLY and CDR2 is FYNNEI. The sequenced part of the CDR3 DNA is TGTGCCAGCACTCGGGACACTGAA. Amino acid sequence: CASTRDTE. The whole CDR3 region reads CASTRDTEAFF.

This clone was counted many times. The read ends 3 residues shy of where the CDR3 ends; the end is completed using the germline J gene. The genes are TRBV19 and TRBJ2-1; 9 bases match TRBD2. The length of the CDR3 is 13 residues. J lost 8 bases, V lost 3 bases, and 2 bases had no gene match. Germline V gives CDR1 LNHDA, CDR2 SQIVND (reference sequence). CDR3 residues: CASSMTSGYEQFF. CDR3 bases read: TGTGCCAGTAGTATGACTAGCGGCTATGAG.

The table lists this clone with many counts. The read ends 3 residues before the CDR3 terminus; that terminus is restored from the germline J gene. At the DNA level, this CDR3 is encoded by other sequences in the same sample as well. The genes are TRBV29-1 and TRBJ1-2, with D possibly being TRBD1 (5 bases). Germline V lookup: CDR1 SQVTM, CDR2 ANQGSEA. V lost 3 bases and J 5 bases, leaving 7 bases between the germline ends. This CDR3 has 11 amino acids. CDR3 sequence reads: CSVEEGYGYTF. CDR3 DNA (partial): TGCAGCGTTGAGGAGGGGTATGGC.

On this clone itself: The read ends 3 residues before the CDR3 terminus; that terminus is restored from the germline J gene. V gene TRBV7-8 combines with J gene TRBJ1-2, with D unresolved. Germline CDR1 is SGHVS and CDR2 is FQNEAQ. This CDR3 is 13 amino acids long. V was cut by 6 bases and J by 3 bases, with 11 bases left in between. The part of the CDR3 DNA that was read is TGTGCCAGCAGTGGACGGCGGGACTATGGC. It translates to CASSGRRDYG. The entire CDR3 is CASSGRRDYGYTF.

This clone came up many times. CDR3: CAWSGGTHEQYF. The sequenced CDR3 bases are TGTGCCTGGAGTGGAGGTACCCACGAG. V and J are TRBV30 and TRBJ2-7; D is unclear. The read stops 3 residues short of the end of the CDR3; the missing end is completed from the germline J gene. V shed 1 base and J shed 5 bases, with 9 bases lying between them. Looked up from germline, CDR1 is GTSNPN and CDR2 is SVGIG (reference sequence). CDR3 size: 12 residues.

This clone was detected many times. The missing CDR3 end, 3 residues past where the read stops, is filled in from the germline J gene. The chain uses TRBV5-1 and TRBJ2-3, with unresolved D. The CDR3 is 14 amino acids. V dropped 0 bases and J dropped 4 bases, with 9 bases sitting between them. The germline CDR1 and CDR2 sequences are SGHRS and YFSETQ. The DNA read from the CDR3 is TGCGCCAGCAGCTTGGCGGTAGCCGCAGATACG. Residues: CASSLAVAADT. In full, the CDR3 is CASSLAVAADTQYF.

This clone was found a few times. The CDR3: CASSIRARTGEKLFF. Incomplete CDR3 DNA: TGTGCCAGTAGTATACGCGCGCGGACAGGCGAAAAA. V usage is TRBV19 and J usage is TRBJ1-4; 7 nucleotides align to TRBD1. The CDR3 is cut off 3 residues early in the read; its end comes from the germline J gene. V was clipped by 2 bases and J by 8 bases; unmatched bases: 8. Germline loops: CDR1 LNHDA, CDR2 SQIVND (reference sequence). This CDR3 region has 15 residues.

This clone has a count of ten or more. The read finishes 3 residues shy of the CDR3 end, and the germline J gene is used to complete it. The rearrangement links TRBV6-1 to TRBJ1-1; maybe TRBD1 (5 bases). The CDR3 has 16 residues. The germline CDR1 and CDR2 sequences are MNHNS and SASEGT. V lost 1 base and J 2 bases, leaving 14 bases between the germline ends. The part of the CDR3 DNA that was read is TGTGCCAGCAGTGAAGGGGGGGTAAGGGTAAACACTGAA. It codes for CASSEGGVRVNTE. The entire CDR3 is CASSEGGVRVNTEAFF.

The table lists this clone with many counts. The junction shows a germline mismatch at one end, possibly a read error. The read terminates 3 residues ahead of where the CDR3 ends, so the germline J gene completes it. The chain carries TRBV4-2 and TRBJ2-1; D is uncertain. From germline, CDR1 is LGHNA and CDR2 YNFKEQ. The CDR3 totals 15 residues. CDR3 bases read: TGCGCCAGCAGCCAAGATCGATCGACGGGCAATGAG. Translating gives CASSQDRSTGNE. The whole CDR3 is CASSQDRSTGNEQFF.

In the case of this clone: This may come from a read error, since a much larger clone is one base off. The sequence runs out 3 residues before the end of the CDR3; the remainder is reconstructed from the germline J gene. The same CDR3 can be traced to other DNA sequences in this sample. The chain is built from TRBV6-2 or TRBV6-3 and TRBJ2-1; D gene unclear. Trimming took 2 bases from V and 0 from J, leaving 8 bases between them. From germline, CDR1 is MNHEY and CDR2 SVGEGT. This CDR3 contains 15 residues. The part of the CDR3 DNA that was read is TGTGCCAGCAGTTACAACGCGCCCTCCTACAATGAG. This codes for CASSYNAPSYNE. The full CDR3 sequence reads CASSYNAPSYNEQFF.

This clone was recorded many times. From the germline J gene comes the end of the CDR3, since the read stops 3 residues before it. The chain recombines TRBV20-1 with TRBJ2-1; 10 nucleotides match TRBD2. After removal of 0 bases from V and 9 bases from J, the junction contained 11 bases not matched to a gene. Germline CDR1 reads DFQATT; CDR2 reads SNEGSKA (reference sequence). The CDR3 contains 16 residues. The CDR3 protein is CSARDSRTSGISEQFF. Partial CDR3 DNA: TGCAGTGCTAGAGATTCGAGAACTAGCGGGATAAGTGAG.

In this sample, this clone turned up many times. The read halts 3 residues ahead of the CDR3 end, with the missing end drawn from the germline J gene. The chain joins TRBV7-9 to TRBJ2-2; possible D gene TRBD1, 5 bases. Germline V gives CDR1 SEHNR, CDR2 FQNEAQ (reference sequence). CDR3 length: 14 amino acids. V gave up 5 bases and J gave up 1 base, with 8 bases separating them. The covered CDR3 bases are TGTGCCAGCAGCCTTGGACAGAACACCGGGGAG. Amino acid sequence: CASSLGQNTGE. The full-length CDR3 reads as CASSLGQNTGELFF.

This clone was detected ten times or more. The sequenced fragment ends 3 residues before the CDR3 boundary, so the rest is inferred from the germline J gene. The V and J genes are TRBV6-2 or TRBV6-3 and TRBJ1-6; 10 bases are shared with TRBD1. The CDR3 totals 15 residues. The V segment lost 5 bases and the J segment 10 bases; nucleotides outside the gene matches: 8. The germline V gene encodes CDR1 MNHEY and CDR2 SVGEGT. The part of the CDR3 DNA that was read is TGTGCCAGCAGTCAAGGGGGGACAGGGGCATCACCC. It encodes CASSQGGTGASP. The entire CDR3 protein is CASSQGGTGASPLHF.